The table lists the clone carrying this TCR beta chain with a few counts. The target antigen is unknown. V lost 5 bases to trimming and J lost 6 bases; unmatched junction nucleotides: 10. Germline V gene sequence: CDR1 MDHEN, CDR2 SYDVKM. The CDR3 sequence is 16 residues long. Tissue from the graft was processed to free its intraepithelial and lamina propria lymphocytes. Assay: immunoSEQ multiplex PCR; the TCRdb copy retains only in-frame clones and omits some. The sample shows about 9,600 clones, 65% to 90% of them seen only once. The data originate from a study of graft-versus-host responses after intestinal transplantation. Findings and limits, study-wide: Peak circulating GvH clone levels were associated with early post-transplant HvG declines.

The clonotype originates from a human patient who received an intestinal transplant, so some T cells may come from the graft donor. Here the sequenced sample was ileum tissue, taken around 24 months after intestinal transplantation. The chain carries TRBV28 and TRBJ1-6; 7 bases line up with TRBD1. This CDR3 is CASSRGGDRSNSPLHF. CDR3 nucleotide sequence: TGTGCCAGCAGTCGCGGGGGGGACAGATCTAATTCACCCCTCCACTTT.